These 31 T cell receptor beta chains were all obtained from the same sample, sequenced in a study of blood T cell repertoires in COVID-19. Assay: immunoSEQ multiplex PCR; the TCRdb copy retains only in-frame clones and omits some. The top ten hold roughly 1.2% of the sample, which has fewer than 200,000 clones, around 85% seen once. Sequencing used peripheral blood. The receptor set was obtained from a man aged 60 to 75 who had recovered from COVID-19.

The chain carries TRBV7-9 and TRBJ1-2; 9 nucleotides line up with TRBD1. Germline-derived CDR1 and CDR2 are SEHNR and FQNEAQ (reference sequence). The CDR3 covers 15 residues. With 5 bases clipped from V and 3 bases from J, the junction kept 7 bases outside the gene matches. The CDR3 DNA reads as TGTGCCAGCAGCGTAAGACAGGGGGTTGACTATGGCTACACCTTC. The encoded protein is CASSVRQGVDYGYTF.

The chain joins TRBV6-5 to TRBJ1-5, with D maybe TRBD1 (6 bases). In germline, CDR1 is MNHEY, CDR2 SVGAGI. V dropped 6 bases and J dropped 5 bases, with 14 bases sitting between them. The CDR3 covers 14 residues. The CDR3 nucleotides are TGTGCCAGCAGACCTGGGACACCCGATCAGCCCCAGCATTTT. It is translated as CASRPGTPDQPQHF.

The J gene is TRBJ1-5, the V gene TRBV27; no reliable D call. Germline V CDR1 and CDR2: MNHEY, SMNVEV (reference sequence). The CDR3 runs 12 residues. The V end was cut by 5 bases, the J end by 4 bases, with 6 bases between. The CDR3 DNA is TGTGCCAGCAGTAAACGGAATCAGCCCCAGCATTTT. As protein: CASSKRNQPQHF.

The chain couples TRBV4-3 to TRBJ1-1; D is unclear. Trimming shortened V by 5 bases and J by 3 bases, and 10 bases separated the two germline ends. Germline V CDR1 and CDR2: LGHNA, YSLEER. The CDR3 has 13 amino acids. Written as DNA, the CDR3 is TGCGCCAGCAGCACTCAGCGGGACACTGAAGCTTTCTTT. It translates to CASSTQRDTEAFF.

CDR3 bases: TGCGCCAGCAGCTTGGAGGGCGGGGGGCTCCAAGAGACCCAGTACTTC. This gives the protein CASSLEGGGLQETQYF. J is TRBJ2-5 and V is TRBV5-1; 8 nucleotides match TRBD2. Unmatched junction bases numbered 5, after V lost 0 bases and J lost 1 base. The CDR3 spans 16 residues. Germline CDR1 and CDR2: SGHRS and YFSETQ. The whole variable domain, remainder taken from reference TRBV5-1 and TRBJ2-5, is KAGVTQTPRYLIKTRGQQVTLSCSPISGHRSVSWYQQTPGQGLQFLFEYFSETQRNKGNFPGRFSGRQFSNSRSEMNVSTLELGDSALYLCASSLEGGGLQETQYFGPGTRLLVL.

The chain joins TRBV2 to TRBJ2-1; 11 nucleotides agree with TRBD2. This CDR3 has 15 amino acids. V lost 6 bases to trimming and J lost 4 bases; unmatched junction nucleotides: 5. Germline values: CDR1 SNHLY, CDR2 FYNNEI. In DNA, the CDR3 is TGTGCCAGCAGAAGGACTAGCGGGTTTTACAATGAGCAGTTCTTC. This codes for CASRRTSGFYNEQFF.

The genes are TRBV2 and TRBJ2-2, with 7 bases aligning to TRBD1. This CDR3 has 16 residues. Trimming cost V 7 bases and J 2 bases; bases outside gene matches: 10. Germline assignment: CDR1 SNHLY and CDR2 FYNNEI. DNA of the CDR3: TGTGCCAGCACCAAAGGGAGAGGGGGCAACACCGGGGAGCTGTTTTTT. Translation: CASTKGRGGNTGELFF.

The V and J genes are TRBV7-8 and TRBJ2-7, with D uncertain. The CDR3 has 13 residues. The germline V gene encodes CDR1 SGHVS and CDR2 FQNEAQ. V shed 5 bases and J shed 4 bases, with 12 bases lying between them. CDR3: CASSQMTLYEQYF. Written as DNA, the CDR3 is TGTGCCAGCAGCCAGATGACTTTATACGAGCAGTACTTC. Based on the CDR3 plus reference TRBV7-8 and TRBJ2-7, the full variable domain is GAGVSQSPRYKVAKRGQDVALRCDPISGHVSLFWYQQALGQGPEFLTYFQNEAQLDKSGLPSDRFFAERPEGSVSTLKIQRTQQEDSAVYLCASSQMTLYEQYFGPGTRLTVT.

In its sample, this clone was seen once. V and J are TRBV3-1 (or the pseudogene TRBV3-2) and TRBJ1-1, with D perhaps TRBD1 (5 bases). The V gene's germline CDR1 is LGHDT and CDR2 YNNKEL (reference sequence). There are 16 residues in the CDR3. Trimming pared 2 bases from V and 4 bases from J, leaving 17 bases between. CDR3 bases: TGTGCCAGCAGCCAACTTCCCATGGGGGGGGGCACTGAAGCTTTCTTT. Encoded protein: CASSQLPMGGGTEAFF.

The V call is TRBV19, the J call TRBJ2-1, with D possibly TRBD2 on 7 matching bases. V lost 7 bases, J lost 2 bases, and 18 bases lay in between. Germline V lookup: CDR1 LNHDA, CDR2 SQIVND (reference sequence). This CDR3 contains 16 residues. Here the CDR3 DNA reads TGTGCCAGTACCGAACGAGGGGGGGCTACCTACAATGAGCAGTTCTTC. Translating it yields CASTERGGATYNEQFF.

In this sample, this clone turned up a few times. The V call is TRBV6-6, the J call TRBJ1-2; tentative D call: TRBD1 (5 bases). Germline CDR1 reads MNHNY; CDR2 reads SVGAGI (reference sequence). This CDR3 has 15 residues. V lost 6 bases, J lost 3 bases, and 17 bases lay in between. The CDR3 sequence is CASSRDSSVDYGYTF. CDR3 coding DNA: TGTGCCAGCAGCCGGGACTCTTCTGTAGACTATGGCTACACCTTC.

This CDR3 is CASSLSTGVGGYTF. CDR3 nucleotides: TGTGCCAGCAGTTTATCGACCGGGGTGGGCGGCTACACCTTC. This chain joins TRBV27 and TRBJ1-2; no clear D. Trimming stripped 0 bases from V and 8 bases from J, with 13 bases between. CDR3 length: 14 residues. In germline, CDR1 is MNHEY, CDR2 SMNVEV (reference sequence).

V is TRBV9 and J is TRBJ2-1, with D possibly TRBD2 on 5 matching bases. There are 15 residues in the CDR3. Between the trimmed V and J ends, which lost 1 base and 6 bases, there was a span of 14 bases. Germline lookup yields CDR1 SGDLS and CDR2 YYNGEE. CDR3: CASSVLSAEVNEQFF. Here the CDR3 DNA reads TGTGCCAGCAGCGTACTTTCAGCGGAGGTCAATGAGCAGTTCTTC.

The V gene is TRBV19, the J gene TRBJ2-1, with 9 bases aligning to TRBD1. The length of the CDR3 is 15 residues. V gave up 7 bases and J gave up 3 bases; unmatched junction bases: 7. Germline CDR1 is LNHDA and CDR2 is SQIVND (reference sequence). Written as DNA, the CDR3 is TGTGCCAGTACCCCGGACAGGGGAGGCTACAATGAGCAGTTCTTC. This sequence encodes CASTPDRGGYNEQFF.

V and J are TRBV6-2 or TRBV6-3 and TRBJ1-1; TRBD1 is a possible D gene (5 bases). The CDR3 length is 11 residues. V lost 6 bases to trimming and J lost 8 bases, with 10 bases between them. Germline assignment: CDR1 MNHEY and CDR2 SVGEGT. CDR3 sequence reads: CASSRQGEAFF. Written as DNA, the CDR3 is TGTGCCAGCAGCCGGCAGGGCGAAGCTTTCTTT.

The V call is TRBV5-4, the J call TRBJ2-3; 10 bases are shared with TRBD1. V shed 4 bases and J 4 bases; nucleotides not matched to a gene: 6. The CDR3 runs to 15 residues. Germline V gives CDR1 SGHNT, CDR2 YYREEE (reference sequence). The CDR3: CASSAGTGEADTQYF. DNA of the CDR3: TGTGCCAGCAGCGCCGGGACAGGGGAGGCAGATACGCAGTATTTT.

CDR3 region: CASSFSLAGGADTQYF. The CDR3 nucleotides are TGCGCCAGCAGCTTTTCTTTAGCGGGGGGTGCAGATACGCAGTATTTT. The chain has TRBV5-1 and TRBJ2-3; 10 bases agree with TRBD2. With V trimmed by 2 bases and J by 4 bases, 7 bases remained unmatched. Germline V gene data show CDR1 as SGHRS and CDR2 as YFSETQ. This CDR3 contains 16 residues.

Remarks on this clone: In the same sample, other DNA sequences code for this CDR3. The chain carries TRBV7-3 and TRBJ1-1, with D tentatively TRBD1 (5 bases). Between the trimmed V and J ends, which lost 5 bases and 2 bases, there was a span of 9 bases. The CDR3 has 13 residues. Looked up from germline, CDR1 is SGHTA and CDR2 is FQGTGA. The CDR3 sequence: CASSSTGNTEAFF. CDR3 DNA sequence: TGTGCCAGCAGCAGTACAGGTAACACTGAAGCTTTCTTT.

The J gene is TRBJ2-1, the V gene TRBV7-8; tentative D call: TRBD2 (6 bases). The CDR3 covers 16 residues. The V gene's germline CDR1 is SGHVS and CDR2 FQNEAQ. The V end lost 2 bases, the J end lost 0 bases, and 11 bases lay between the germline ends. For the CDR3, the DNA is TGTGCCAGCAGCTTATGGGGGGATAGCTCCTACAATGAGCAGTTCTTC. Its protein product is CASSLWGDSSYNEQFF.

The CDR3 loop is CASSLEAGTGDGYTF. In nucleotides, the CDR3 is TGTGCCAGCAGCCTAGAAGCCGGGACAGGAGATGGCTACACCTTC. This chain uses TRBV5-4 with TRBJ1-2; TRBD1 aligns across 8 bases. Unmatched junction bases numbered 11, after V lost 4 bases and J lost 6 bases. This CDR3 has 15 residues. Per the germline V gene, CDR1 is SGHNT and CDR2 is YYREEE (reference sequence).

CDR3 bases: TGTGCCAGCAGCTTATCCCAGGGGAACACCGGGGAGCTGTTTTTT. Amino acids: CASSLSQGNTGELFF. The rearrangement joins TRBV7-2 to TRBJ2-2, with TRBD1 as a possible D gene (5 bases). Trimming stripped 2 bases from V and 1 base from J, with 8 bases between. The CDR3 length is 15 residues. Germline lookup yields CDR1 SGHTA and CDR2 FQGNSA. Using reference TRBV7-2 and TRBJ2-2 for the parts outside the CDR3, the full variable domain is GAGVSQSPSNKVTEKGKDVELRCDPISGHTALYWYRQSLGQGLEFLIYFQGNSAPDKSGLPSDRFSAERTGGSVSTLTIQRTQQEDSAVYLCASSLSQGNTGELFFGEGSRLTVL.

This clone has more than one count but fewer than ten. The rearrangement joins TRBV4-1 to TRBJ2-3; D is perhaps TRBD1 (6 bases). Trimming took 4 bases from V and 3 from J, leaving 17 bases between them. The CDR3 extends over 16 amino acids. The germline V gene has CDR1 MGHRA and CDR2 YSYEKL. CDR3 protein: CASSPRIGGETDTQYF. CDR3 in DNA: TGCGCCAGCAGCCCTCGCATAGGGGGAGAAACAGATACGCAGTATTTT.

DNA for the CDR3: TGTGCCAGCAGCTTAGGGCAGAGGGGAAACACCATATATTTT. It translates to CASSLGQRGNTIYF. The chain joins TRBV7-9 to TRBJ1-3; no reliable D call. CDR1 and CDR2 (germline): SEHNR, FQNEAQ (reference sequence). Trimming pared 1 base from V and 4 bases from J, leaving 8 bases between. The CDR3 sequence is 14 residues long.

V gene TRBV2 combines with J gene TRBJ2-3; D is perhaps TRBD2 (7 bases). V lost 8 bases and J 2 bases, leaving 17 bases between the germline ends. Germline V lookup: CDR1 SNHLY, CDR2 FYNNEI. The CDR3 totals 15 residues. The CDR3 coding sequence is TGTGCCAGCGGTCTGGCGGGGGACATCACAGATACGCAGTATTTT. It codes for CASGLAGDITDTQYF.

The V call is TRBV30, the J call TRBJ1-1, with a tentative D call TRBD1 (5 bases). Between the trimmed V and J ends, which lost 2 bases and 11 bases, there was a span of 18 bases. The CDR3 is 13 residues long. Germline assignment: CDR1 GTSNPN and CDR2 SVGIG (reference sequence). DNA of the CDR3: TGTGCCTGGAGTTGGGGGGACCATACGGGGGCTTTCTTT. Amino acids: CAWSWGDHTGAFF. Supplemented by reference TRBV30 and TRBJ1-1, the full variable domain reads SQTIHQWPATLVQPVGSPLSLECTVEGTSNPNLYWYRQAAGRGLQLLFYSVGIGQISSEVPQNLSASRPQDRQFILSSKKLLLSDSGFYLCAWSWGDHTGAFFGQGTRLTVV.

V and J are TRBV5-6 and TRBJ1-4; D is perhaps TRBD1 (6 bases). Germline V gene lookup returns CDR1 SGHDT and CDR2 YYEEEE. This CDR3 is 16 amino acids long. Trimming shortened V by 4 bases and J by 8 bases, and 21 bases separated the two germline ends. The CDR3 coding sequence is TGTGCCAGCAGCGCAACCCAGGGGAGTGGAAGGGAAAAACTGTTTTTT. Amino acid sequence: CASSATQGSGREKLFF.

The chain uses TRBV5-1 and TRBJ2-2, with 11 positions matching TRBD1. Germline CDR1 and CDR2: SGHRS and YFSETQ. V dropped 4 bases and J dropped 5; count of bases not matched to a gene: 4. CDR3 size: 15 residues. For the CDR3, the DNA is TGCGCCAGCAGCGGCGGGACAGGGGGGACCGGGGAGCTGTTTTTT. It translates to CASSGGTGGTGELFF.

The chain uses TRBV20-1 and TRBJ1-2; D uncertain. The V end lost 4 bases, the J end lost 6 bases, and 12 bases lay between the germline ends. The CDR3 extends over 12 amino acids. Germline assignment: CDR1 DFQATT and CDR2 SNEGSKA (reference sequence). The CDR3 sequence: CSANDIPNGYTF. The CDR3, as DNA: TGCAGTGCTAATGACATCCCTAATGGCTACACCTTC.

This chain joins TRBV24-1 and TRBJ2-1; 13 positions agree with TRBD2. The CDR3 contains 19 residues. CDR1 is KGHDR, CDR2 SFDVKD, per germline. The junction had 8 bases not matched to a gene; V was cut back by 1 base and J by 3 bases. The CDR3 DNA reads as TGTGCCACCAGTGATTTCATCTCGACTAGCGGGGGGCTCTACAATGAGCAGTTCTTC. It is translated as CATSDFISTSGGLYNEQFF.

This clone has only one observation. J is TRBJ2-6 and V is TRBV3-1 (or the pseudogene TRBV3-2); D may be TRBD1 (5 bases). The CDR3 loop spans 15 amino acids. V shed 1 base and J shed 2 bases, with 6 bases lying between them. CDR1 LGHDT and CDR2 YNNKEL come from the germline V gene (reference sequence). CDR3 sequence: CASSQGGTGANVLTF. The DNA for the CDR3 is TGTGCCAGCAGCCAAGGGGGCACTGGGGCCAACGTCCTGACTTTC.

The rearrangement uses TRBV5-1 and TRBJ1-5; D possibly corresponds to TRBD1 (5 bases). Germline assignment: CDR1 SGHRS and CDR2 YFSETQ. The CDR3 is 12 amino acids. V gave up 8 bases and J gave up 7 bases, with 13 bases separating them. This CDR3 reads CARIHQGQPQHF. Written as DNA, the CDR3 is TGCGCCAGGATTCACCAGGGACAGCCCCAGCATTTT.